What follows is one T cell receptor (beta chain) and its context. The sample comes from a study of blood T cell repertoires in COVID-19. Clinical history reported by participants formed the basis on which cohorts were assigned. V was clipped by 0 bases and J by 8 bases; unmatched bases: 4. Germline V gene data show CDR1 as LNHDA and CDR2 as SQIVND (reference sequence). The CDR3 covers 15 residues. The method was immunoSEQ multiplex PCR; TCRdb's version includes in-frame clones alone and lacks a portion of them. The sample has some 120,000 clones, over 80% seen once. The TCR comes from a man aged 25 to 45 who had recovered from COVID-19. This sequence joins TRBV19 and TRBJ1-4; 9 positions match TRBD1. Sequenced sample: PBMCs or T cells enriched from blood (not recorded which). As DNA, the CDR3 is TGTGCCAGTAGTATAGAATGGACAGGGGTAGAAAAACTGTTTTTT. It encodes CASSIEWTGVEKLFF.